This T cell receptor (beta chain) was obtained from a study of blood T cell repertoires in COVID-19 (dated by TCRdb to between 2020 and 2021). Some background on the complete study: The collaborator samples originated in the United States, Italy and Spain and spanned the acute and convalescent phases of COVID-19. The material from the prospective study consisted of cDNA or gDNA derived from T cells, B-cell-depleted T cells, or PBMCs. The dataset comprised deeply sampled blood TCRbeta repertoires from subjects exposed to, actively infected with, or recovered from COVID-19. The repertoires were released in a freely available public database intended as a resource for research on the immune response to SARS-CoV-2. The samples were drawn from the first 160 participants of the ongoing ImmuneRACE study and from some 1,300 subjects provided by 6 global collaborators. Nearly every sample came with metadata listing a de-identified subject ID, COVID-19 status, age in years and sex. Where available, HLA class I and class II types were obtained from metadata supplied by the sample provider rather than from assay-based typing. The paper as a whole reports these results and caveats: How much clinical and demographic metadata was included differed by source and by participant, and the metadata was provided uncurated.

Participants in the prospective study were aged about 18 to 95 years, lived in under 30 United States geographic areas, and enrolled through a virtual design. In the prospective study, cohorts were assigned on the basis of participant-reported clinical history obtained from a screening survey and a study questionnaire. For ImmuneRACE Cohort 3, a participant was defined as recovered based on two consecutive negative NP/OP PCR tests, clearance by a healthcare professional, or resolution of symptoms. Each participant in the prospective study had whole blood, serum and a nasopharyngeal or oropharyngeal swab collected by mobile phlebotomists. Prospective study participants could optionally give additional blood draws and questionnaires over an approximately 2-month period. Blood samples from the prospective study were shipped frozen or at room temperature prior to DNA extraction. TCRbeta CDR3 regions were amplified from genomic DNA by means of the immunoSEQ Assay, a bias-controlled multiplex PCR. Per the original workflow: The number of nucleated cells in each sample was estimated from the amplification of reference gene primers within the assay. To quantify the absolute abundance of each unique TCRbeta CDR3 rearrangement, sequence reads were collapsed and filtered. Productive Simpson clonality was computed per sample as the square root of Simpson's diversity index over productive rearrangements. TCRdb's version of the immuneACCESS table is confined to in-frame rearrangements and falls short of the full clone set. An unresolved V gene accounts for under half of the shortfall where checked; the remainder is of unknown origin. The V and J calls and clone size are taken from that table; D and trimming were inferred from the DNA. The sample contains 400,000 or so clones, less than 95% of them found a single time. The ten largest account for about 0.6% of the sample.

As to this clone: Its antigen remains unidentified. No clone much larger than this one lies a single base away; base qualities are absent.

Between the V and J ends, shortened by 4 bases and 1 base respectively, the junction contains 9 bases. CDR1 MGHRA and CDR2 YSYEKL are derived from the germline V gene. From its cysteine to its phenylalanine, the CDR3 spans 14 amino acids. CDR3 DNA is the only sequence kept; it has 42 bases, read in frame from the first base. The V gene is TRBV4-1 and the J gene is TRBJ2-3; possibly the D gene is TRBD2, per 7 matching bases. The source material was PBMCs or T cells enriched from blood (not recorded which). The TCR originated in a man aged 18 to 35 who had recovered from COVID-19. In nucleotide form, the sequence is TGCGCCAGCAGCCTGGGGGGGCGCACAGATACGCAGTATTTT. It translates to CASSLGGRTDTQYF.